The present T cell receptor beta chain was sequenced within a study of cytomegalovirus exposure and HLA in healthy donors. General observations from the study: Using the classifier, cytomegalovirus status was reportedly diagnosed with high specificity and sensitivity. Earlier results showed most TCR beta V segments being productive about 87% or about 30% of the time. There were reportedly fewer N-insertions in an Asian-associated ancestry cluster than the roughly 670-donor mean, in a later analysis.

Germline V gives CDR1 MNHNS, CDR2 SASEGT. The length of the CDR3 is 15 residues. The junction had 5 bases not matched to a gene; V was cut back by 6 bases and J by 3 bases. It was with 60 Vbeta and 13 Jbeta primers that the PCR ran. Produced via immunoSEQ multiplex PCR; TCRdb's table is partial and in-frame only. The sample carries more than 45,000 clones, around four fifths recorded once. This clone was seen only a few times. As yet, its antigen is unknown. The receptor's source is a man aged 50-59 years in good health and CMV-seronegative. The chain couples TRBV6-1 to TRBJ2-2; 9 bases align to TRBD1. Material for sequencing was PBMCs. The CDR3 region is CASSPGTGYTGELFF. The CDR3 coding sequence is TGTGCCAGCAGCCCCGGGACAGGGTACACCGGGGAGCTGTTTTTT.